Presented here are 15 T cell receptor beta chains from one specimen sequenced in a study of blood T cell repertoires in COVID-19. Repertoires were generated with immunoSEQ multiplex PCR, while TCRdb's copy carries only in-frame clones and drops some. There are around 63,000 clones in the sample; 85% to 90% occur only once, and over 15% lies in the top ten. Sequenced input: peripheral blood. These TCRs come from a woman in her sixties with COVID-19, enrolled during active disease.

Here the CDR3 reads CASRTSGWSTDTQYF. The CDR3 DNA sequence: TGTGCCAGCAGGACTAGCGGATGGAGCACAGATACGCAGTATTTT. The chain carries TRBV19 and TRBJ2-3; 10 nucleotides line up with TRBD2. Germline V gene lookup returns CDR1 LNHDA and CDR2 SQIVND (reference sequence). This CDR3 is built from 15 residues. Unmatched junction bases numbered 6, after V lost 9 bases and J lost 0 bases.

This chain connects TRBV21-1 to TRBJ1-2; TRBD1, the table's D call, was not compared with the DNA. TRBV21-1 is flagged as a pseudogene. The length of the CDR3 is 14 residues. CDR3 in amino acids: CASSSRGQNYGYTF. CDR3 DNA sequence: TGTGCCAGCAGCTCCAGGGGGCAAAACTATGGCTACACCTTC.

V usage is TRBV19 and J usage is TRBJ1-2; 9 bases align to TRBD1. The germline gives CDR1 LNHDA, CDR2 SQIVND (reference sequence). The junction had 6 bases not matched to a gene; V was cut back by 9 bases and J by 4 bases. The CDR3 loop spans 13 amino acids. The CDR3 DNA sequence: TGTGCCAGCTCAGAGACAGGGGGCTATGGCTACACCTTC. Translating it yields CASSETGGYGYTF.

V and J are TRBV6-6 and TRBJ1-6; the match to TRBD1 covers 7 bases. The ends lost 5 bases at V and 5 bases at J; junction bases unmatched: 9. Germline V CDR1 and CDR2: MNHNY, SVGAGI (reference sequence). This CDR3 comprises 16 residues. The CDR3 nucleotides read TGTGCCAGCAGTCGATTGACAGGGCTTAATAATTCACCCCTCCACTTT. Protein product: CASSRLTGLNNSPLHF.

This clone was counted a few times. The chain links TRBV19 to TRBJ1-4; TRBD1 matches 10 bases. The CDR3 has 16 residues. The V gene's germline CDR1 is LNHDA and CDR2 SQIVND (reference sequence). V lost 6 bases, J lost 3 bases, and 7 bases stayed unmatched. The CDR3 nucleotides are TGTGCCAGTAGGGAGGACAGGGGGACTTCTAATGAAAAACTGTTTTTT. Its protein product is CASREDRGTSNEKLFF.

CDR3 bases: TGTGCCAGCAGCGAGGGGGTGTTTCAGAGCTCCTACGAGCAGTACTTC. Its protein product is CASSEGVFQSSYEQYF. This chain joins TRBV5-6 and TRBJ2-7, with a weak D call TRBD1 (6 bases). V shed 4 bases and J shed 0 bases, with 17 bases lying between them. Looked up from germline, CDR1 is SGHDT and CDR2 is YYEEEE. CDR3 length equals 16 residues.

This chain joins TRBV7-3 and TRBJ2-5, with TRBD1 identical over 8 bases. Germline values: CDR1 SGHTA, CDR2 FQGTGA. The CDR3 loop spans 14 amino acids. The V and J ends lost 5 bases and 5 bases, in that order; junction bases with no gene match: 7. The CDR3 region is CASSPSTGVETQYF. The DNA of the CDR3 is TGTGCCAGCAGCCCCTCGACAGGGGTTGAGACCCAGTACTTC.

The gene calls are TRBV10-1 and TRBJ2-7; D is perhaps TRBD2 (5 bases). Germline CDR1 reads WNHNN; CDR2 reads SYGVQD (reference sequence). The V end was cut by 3 bases, the J end by 3 bases, with 24 bases between. This CDR3 has 18 amino acids. CDR3 loop: CASSERLRWSCSFYEQYF. CDR3 nucleotide sequence: TGCGCCAGCAGTGAAAGACTAAGGTGGAGCTGTTCCTTCTACGAGCAGTACTTC.

The J gene is TRBJ2-2, the V gene TRBV7-2; TRBD2 might be the D (6 bases). The CDR3 length is 15 residues. Germline CDR1 and CDR2: SGHTA and FQGNSA. Trimming took 1 base from V and 3 from J, leaving 9 bases between them. The DNA of the CDR3 is TGTGCCAGCAGCTTAGGGGGGGAGGACACCGGGGAGCTGTTTTTT. This gives the protein CASSLGGEDTGELFF.

The chain uses TRBV7-9 and TRBJ1-2, with no clear D. V was shortened by 5 bases and J by 7 bases, with 14 bases between the two germline ends. The germline V gene encodes CDR1 SEHNR and CDR2 FQNEAQ (reference sequence). The CDR3 is 13 residues long. CDR3 region: CASSLNRRVGYTF. The DNA of the CDR3 is TGTGCCAGCAGCCTCAATAGGAGGGTTGGCTACACCTTC.

Here the CDR3 reads CASSLMPGTNYGYTF. CDR3 bases: TGTGCCAGCAGTTTAATGCCAGGGACAAACTATGGCTACACCTTC. V gene TRBV27 combines with J gene TRBJ1-2; D possibly corresponds to TRBD1 (6 bases). Per the germline V gene, CDR1 is MNHEY and CDR2 is SMNVEV (reference sequence). Trimming removed 2 bases from V and 2 bases from J, with 12 bases in between. CDR3 size: 15 residues.

The V call is TRBV20-1, the J call TRBJ2-1, with D unresolved. The CDR3 covers 11 residues. Trimming took off 5 bases at V and 3 bases at J, with 5 bases between the two ends. CDR1 is DFQATT and CDR2 is SNEGSKA in the germline V gene (reference sequence). CDR3 region: CSASGYNEQFF. In nucleotides, the CDR3 is TGCAGTGCTTCCGGCTACAATGAGCAGTTCTTC.

The chain carries TRBV3-1 (or the pseudogene TRBV3-2) and TRBJ2-7, with D maybe TRBD2 (5 bases). V lost 3 bases to trimming and J lost 3 bases, with 15 bases between them. Germline CDR1 is LGHDT and CDR2 is YNNKEL (reference sequence). This CDR3 contains 15 residues. CDR3 DNA sequence: TGTGCCAGCAGCCATCCAGCAGGACTCTGCTACGAGCAGTACTTC. As protein: CASSHPAGLCYEQYF.

CDR3 in DNA: TGTGCCAGCAGCCCATCGGCTAACTATGGCTACACCTTC. Translating it yields CASSPSANYGYTF. This chain links TRBV11-3 with TRBJ1-2; D not certain. Trimming shortened V by 5 bases and J by 0 bases, and 7 bases separated the two germline ends. This CDR3 comprises 13 residues. Germline values: CDR1 SGHNT, CDR2 YENEEA.

The rearrangement uses TRBV6-1 and TRBJ2-1; possibly TRBD1 for D (6 bases). There are 14 residues in the CDR3. V gave up 0 bases and J gave up 7 bases, with 10 bases separating them. CDR1 and CDR2 (germline): MNHNS, SASEGT. CDR3 nucleotides: TGTGCCAGCAGTGAAGCGGGGGCAGCTAATGAGCAGTTCTTC. This sequence encodes CASSEAGAANEQFF.